The sequence of this T cell receptor (beta chain) was determined in a study of T and B cells in COVID-19 patients. Study in general: Blood was sampled from COVID-19 patients who were either actively infected or recovered. Median age was approximately 35 years in the recovered cohort and around 67 years in the active-infection cohort. Points from the study as a whole: Active COVID-19 showed highly clonal TRB repertoires; recovery showed diversity and richness above healthy donors. Patients with COVID-19 reportedly showed strongly skewed T cell receptor beta variable and joining gene usage.

This clonotype was counted a single time. Its antigen is unidentified. BIOMED2 TRB-A/B primer pools were used in multiplex TRB PCR. TCRdb recomputed calls from the multiplex PCR reads with MiXCR, one row per CDR3 protein. The table includes just over 5,000 distinct CDR3 sequences, roughly 21% detected once. Deletions cut 3 bases from V and 4 bases from J, with 9 bases between. CDR1 is MNHEY and CDR2 is SMNVEV in the germline V gene (reference sequence). This CDR3 is 13 amino acids long. Blood genomic DNA input for TRB amplification was 250-500 ng. Sequencing was performed on blood. The rearrangement joins TRBV27 to TRBJ2-5; D is unclear. The TCR sequence derives from a human donor who had recovered from COVID-19. This chain's CDR3 is CASSLPGTETQYF. CDR3 nucleotides: TGTGCCAGCAGTTTGCCGGGTACAGAGACCCAGTACTTC.